The rows below give T cell receptor beta chains drawn from one sample of a study of OX40 agonist ivuxolimab in advanced cancers. The data were produced by immunoSEQ multiplex PCR, yet TCRdb's version contains in-frame clones alone and is incomplete. Of roughly 61,000 clones in the sample, approximately 90% were seen once. The sample in question was CD4+ or CD8+ T cells sorted from blood, obtained in a trial of the OX40 agonist ivuxolimab. Every receptor here comes from an adult with an advanced solid tumor such as melanoma, head and neck, liver or kidney cancer. The CDR3 runs from the conserved cysteine through the conserved F or W. A D gene is named only where the DNA matches it firmly. The listing skips clone size in some rows; elsewhere it reads once, few, many or a size class.

clone size	D gene	J gene	V gene	CDR3 DNA	CDR3 protein
NA	TRBD1	TRBJ2-2	TRBV2	TGTGCCAGCAGTGTGGTGATGGGACAGGGCAACACCGGGGAGCTGTTTTTT	CASSVVMGQGNTGELFF
NA	NA	TRBJ2-7	TRBV2	TGTGCCAGCAGTGGATCCTACGAGCAGTACTTC	CASSGSYEQYF
NA	TRBD1	TRBJ1-4	TRBV7-9	TGTGCCAGCAGCTTAGTTCGGGACAGAACGTATAATGAAAAACTGTTTTTT	CASSLVRDRTYNEKLFF
NA	NA	TRBJ1-3	TRBV14	TGTGCCAGCAGCCAAGTAAGGGCCGGAAACACCATATATTTT	CASSQVRAGNTIYF
NA	TRBD1	TRBJ2-7	TRBV28	TGTGCCAGCAGTTTGGGGGACAGTTTCTACGAGCAGTACTTC	CASSLGDSFYEQYF
NA	TRBD2	TRBJ2-7	TRBV28	TGTGCCAGCAGTATCCCCGGGACTAGCGGTACCTACGAGCAGTACTTC	CASSIPGTSGTYEQYF
NA	NA	TRBJ1-6	TRBV6-5	TGTGCCAGCAGTTTGGGGAGAGGATATAATTCACCCCTCCACTTT	CASSLGRGYNSPLHF
NA	NA	TRBJ2-7	TRBV9	TGTGCCAGCAGTCACTCCTACGAGCAGTACTTC	CASSHSYEQYF
NA	NA	TRBJ2-2	TRBV5-6	TGTGCCAGCATTTTAGCTAGGGACCCTACCGGGGAGCTGTTTTTT	CASILARDPTGELFF
NA	NA	TRBJ2-7	TRBV29-1	TGCAGCGTTAGGTCTGGGGTCACCTACGAGCAGTACTTC	CSVRSGVTYEQYF
NA	TRBD1	TRBJ2-1	TRBV6-4	TGTGCCAGCAGTGACAAAGGGGGCCTCAATGAGCAGTTCTTC	CASSDKGGLNEQFF
NA	TRBD1	TRBJ2-2	TRBV9	TGTGCCAGCAGCGTAGGACAGGGGTTTACCGGGGAGCTGTTTTTT	CASSVGQGFTGELFF
NA	NA	TRBJ1-5	TRBV6-1	TGTGCCAGCAGTGAAGGGACATACGGGCTGAATCAGCCCCAGCATTTT	CASSEGTYGLNQPQHF
NA	NA	TRBJ2-7	TRBV5-4	TGTGCCAGCAGCTCGAGTTTAGCAGCCTACGAGCAGTACTTC	CASSSSLAAYEQYF
NA	NA	TRBJ2-3	TRBV2	TGTGCCAGCAGTGACAGGGTTAGCGGCACAGATACGCAGTATTTT	CASSDRVSGTDTQYF
NA	NA	TRBJ1-5	TRBV6-1	TGTGCCAGCAGCGACAGTAGCAATCAGCCCCAGCATTTT	CASSDSSNQPQHF
NA	NA	TRBJ2-7	TRBV28	TGTGCCAGCAGTTTTAATGTCTACGAGCAGTACTTC	CASSFNVYEQYF
NA	NA	TRBJ2-1	TRBV7-9	TGTGCCAGCAGCTTAGTGGATGATCCCTACAATGAGCAGTTCTTC	CASSLVDDPYNEQFF
NA	TRBD1	TRBJ2-3	TRBV11-3	TGTGCCAGCAGCTTAGAGCCGGGACAGGGTCAGTATTTT	CASSLEPGQGQYF
NA	NA	TRBJ2-5	TRBV7-9	TGTGCCAGCAGCTTAGGGACCCACAAAGAGACCCAGTACTTC	CASSLGTHKETQYF
NA	TRBD2	TRBJ2-7	TRBV13	TGTGCCAGCAGCTGGATACTAGCGGGGTCGTACGAGCAGTACTTC	CASSWILAGSYEQYF
NA	TRBD2	TRBJ2-5	TRBV7-2	TGTGCCAGCAGCGGGCGGACTAGCGGGGACCTGGAGACCCAGTACTTC	CASSGRTSGDLETQYF
NA	TRBD2	TRBJ2-7	TRBV28	TGTGCCACCTCGACTAGCGCGTCCTACGAGCAGTACTTC	CATSTSASYEQYF
NA	TRBD2	TRBJ2-1	TRBV19	TGTGCCAGTAGTATCACCTTAGCGGGGGGGGCCTACAATGAGCAGTTCTTC	CASSITLAGGAYNEQFF
NA	NA	TRBJ1-1	TRBV5-6	TGTGCCAGCAGCTTGGGAACGGGGTGGACTGAAGCTTTCTTT	CASSLGTGWTEAFF
NA	NA	TRBJ1-6	TRBV6-6	TGTGCCAGCAGTTACTCTGGGGGGATTCTACACTTT	CASSYSGGILHF
NA	NA	TRBJ2-1	TRBV19	TGTGCCAGTAGTATAGGGACCCTCAATGAGCAGTTCTTC	CASSIGTLNEQFF
NA	NA	TRBJ2-2	TRBV2	TGTGCCAGCAACCTTCCTAGGGCTGGGGAGCTGTTTTTT	CASNLPRAGELFF
once	TRBD1	TRBJ1-2	TRBV11-2	TGTGCCAGCAACTACGGGACAGTTGACTATGGCTACACCTTC	CASNYGTVDYGYTF